The T cell receptor beta chain described here comes from a study of T cells in Graves' hyperthyroidism and ophthalmopathy. About the research overall: Pretreatment peripheral blood was obtained at initial diagnosis.

V shed 10 bases, J shed 3 bases, and the junction held 8 bases outside the gene matches. The CDR3 is 15 residues long. Germline loops: CDR1 LNHDA, CDR2 SQIVND (reference sequence). Notes on this clonotype: Its target is not known.

Amplification of TCR beta CDR3 regions was performed using RNA transcripts as template. TCR CDR3 regions were first amplified by RT-PCR with HTBI primers. Each CDR3 protein gets one entry after TCRdb re-called the multiplex PCR reads with MiXCR. Among under 350,000 distinct CDR3 sequences listed, about an eighth were seen once. Findings and limits, study-wide: Before onset, ophthalmopathy was predicted by the model a median 6.5 months earlier. Among thyroid clonotypes expanded above 0.001, most also appeared in blood.

The V gene is TRBV19, the J gene TRBJ2-4; TRBD2 matches at 11 bases. The sequence was obtained from a woman aged 40-49 years with Graves' hyperthyroidism. The specimen was blood. CDR3 nucleotides: TGTGCCACCAATAGCGGGAGGGCGGGCAAAAACATTCAGTACTTC. Encoded protein: CATNSGRAGKNIQYF.